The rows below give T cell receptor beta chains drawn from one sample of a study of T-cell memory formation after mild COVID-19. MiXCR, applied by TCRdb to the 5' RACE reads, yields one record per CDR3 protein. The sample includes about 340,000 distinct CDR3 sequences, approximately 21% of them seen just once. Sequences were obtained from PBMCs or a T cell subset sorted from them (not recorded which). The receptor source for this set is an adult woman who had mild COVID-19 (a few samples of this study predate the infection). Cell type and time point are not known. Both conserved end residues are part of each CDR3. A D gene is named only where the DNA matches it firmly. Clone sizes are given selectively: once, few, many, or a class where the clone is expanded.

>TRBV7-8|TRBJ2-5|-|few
TGTGCCAGCAGCTTCGGGGTATTGGGAGAGACCCAGTACTTC
CASSFGVLGETQYF
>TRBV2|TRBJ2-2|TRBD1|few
TGTGCCAGCAGTTCCCTGCAGGGGGCGCTTACCGGGGAGCTGTTTTTT
CASSSLQGALTGELFF
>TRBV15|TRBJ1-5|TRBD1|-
TGTGCCACCAGCAGAGACAGACAGGGTTTCAGCAATCAGCCCCAGCATTTT
CATSRDRQGFSNQPQHF
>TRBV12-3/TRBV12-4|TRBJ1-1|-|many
TGTGCCAGCAGCTTAGTGGGACAAAACACTGAAGCTTTCTTT
CASSLVGQNTEAFF
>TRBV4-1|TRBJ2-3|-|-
TGCGCCAGCAGCCACCTCAGGGGAGGCACAGATACGCAGTATTTT
CASSHLRGGTDTQYF
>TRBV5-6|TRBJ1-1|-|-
TGTGCCAGCAGCCCAGGGGACAAGAACACTGAAGCTTTCTTT
CASSPGDKNTEAFF
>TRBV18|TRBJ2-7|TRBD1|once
TGTGCCAGCTCACCACGACAGGGAACGGGCTACGAGCAGTACTTC
CASSPRQGTGYEQYF
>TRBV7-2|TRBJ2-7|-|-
TGTGCCAGCAGCTCCCCGGTACTTTCAAGTGTCGAGCAGTACTTC
CASSSPVLSSVEQYF
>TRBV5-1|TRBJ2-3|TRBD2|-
TGCGCCAGCAGCTTTACGGGAGGCGGAGATACGCAGTATTTT
CASSFTGGGDTQYF
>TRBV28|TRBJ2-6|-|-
TGTGCCAGCAGTTTATCGGCAACTGGGGCCAACGTCCTGACTTTC
CASSLSATGANVLTF
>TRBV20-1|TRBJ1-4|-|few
TGCAGCCCCACCGGGTTGTCTAATGAAAAACTGTTTTTT
CSPTGLSNEKLFF
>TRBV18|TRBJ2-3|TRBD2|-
TGTGCCAGCTCACCACCGGGACTAGCCCGAGGAGATACGCAGTATTTT
CASSPPGLARGDTQYF
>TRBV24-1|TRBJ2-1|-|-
TGTGCCACCAGTGATGGGACACACTCCTACAATGAGCAGTTCTTC
CATSDGTHSYNEQFF
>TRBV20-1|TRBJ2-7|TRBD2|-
TGCAGTGCTAGGGGGAAGCTAGCGGGAGCCTTCTACGAGCAGTACTTC
CSARGKLAGAFYEQYF
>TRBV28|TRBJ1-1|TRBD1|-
TGTGCCAGCAGTGTTGGACAGGGGGGACGAGCTTTCTTT
CASSVGQGGRAFF
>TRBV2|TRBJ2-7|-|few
TGTGCCAGCAGTCTCTCTTCCGGGACCTACGAGCAGTACTTC
CASSLSSGTYEQYF
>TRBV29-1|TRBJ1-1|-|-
TGCAGCGTTGAAACTGGGACGAGAAACACTGAAGCTTTCTTT
CSVETGTRNTEAFF
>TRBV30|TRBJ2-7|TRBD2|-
TGTGCCTGGAGTGGGGGAGGGAGCTCCTACGAGCAGTACTTC
CAWSGGGSSYEQYF
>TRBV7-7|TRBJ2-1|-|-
TGTGCTAGCAGCTTAGGATATGCCAATGAGCAGTTCTTC
CASSLGYANEQFF
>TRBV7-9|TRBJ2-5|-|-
TGTGCCAGCAGCTTAGGAGGGGGACCAGGAGAGACCCAGTACTTC
CASSLGGGPGETQYF
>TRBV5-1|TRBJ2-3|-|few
TGCGCCAGCACCTCCATCCTGCTGGGCGCCAGGCCAGATACGCAGTATTTT
CASTSILLGARPDTQYF
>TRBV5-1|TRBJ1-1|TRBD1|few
TGCGCCAGCAGCCCCGGGCAGGGGGCCGGGATGAACACTGAAGCTTTCTTT
CASSPGQGAGMNTEAFF
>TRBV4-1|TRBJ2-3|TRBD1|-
TGCGCCAGCAGCCAAGATGAGTTTGGGACAGGGATACCAGATACGCAGTATTTT
CASSQDEFGTGIPDTQYF
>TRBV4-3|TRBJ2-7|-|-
TGCGCCAGCAGCCGCACTACTGGGAACTTAGGAGGGTACGAGCAGTACTTC
CASSRTTGNLGGYEQYF
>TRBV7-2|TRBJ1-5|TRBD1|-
TGTGCCAGCAGCTTGGGACAGGGGAGGAGCAATCAGCCCCAGCATTTT
CASSLGQGRSNQPQHF
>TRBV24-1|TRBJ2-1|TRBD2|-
TGTGCCACCAGTGACCGGGGACTAGCGGGGGGCAATGAGCAGTTCTTC
CATSDRGLAGGNEQFF
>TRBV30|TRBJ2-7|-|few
TGTGCCTGGAGAAGGGACCCCTACGAGCAGTACTTC
CAWRRDPYEQYF
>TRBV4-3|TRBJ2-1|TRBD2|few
TGCGCCAGCAGCCAAGATTCGGTTTGGCGGGAGGACAATGAGCAGTTCTTC
CASSQDSVWREDNEQFF
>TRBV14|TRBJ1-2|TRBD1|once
TGTGCCAGCAGCCAAGTCTCCGACAGGGCGAAGGGGTACTATGGCTACACCTTC
CASSQVSDRAKGYYGYTF
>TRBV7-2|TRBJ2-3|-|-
TGTGCCAGCAGCTTATTAGCGAGGTATTCCACAGATACGCAGTATTTT
CASSLLARYSTDTQYF
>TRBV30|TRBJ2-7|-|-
TGTGCCTGGAGCCGGATCTACGAGCAGTACTTC
CAWSRIYEQYF
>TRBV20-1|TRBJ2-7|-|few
TGCAGTGCTAGAGACCCAAGGTCCTACGAGCAGTACTTC
CSARDPRSYEQYF
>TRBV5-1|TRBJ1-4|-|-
TGCGCCAGCCGAGCTGGACAGTTCAATGAAAAACTGTTTTTT
CASRAGQFNEKLFF